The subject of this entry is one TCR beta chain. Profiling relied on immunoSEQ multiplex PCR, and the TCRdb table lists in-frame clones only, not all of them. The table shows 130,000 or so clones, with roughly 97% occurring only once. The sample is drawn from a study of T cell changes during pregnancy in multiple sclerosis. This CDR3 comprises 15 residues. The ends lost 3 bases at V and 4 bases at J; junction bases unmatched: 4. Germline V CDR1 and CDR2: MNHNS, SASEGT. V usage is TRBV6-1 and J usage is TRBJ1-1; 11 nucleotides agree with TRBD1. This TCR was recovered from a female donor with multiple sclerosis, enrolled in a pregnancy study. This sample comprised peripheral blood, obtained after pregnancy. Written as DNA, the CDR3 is TGTGCCAGCAGTGACCTGGGGACAGGGGGCACTGAAGCTTTCTTT. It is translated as CASSDLGTGGTEAFF.